This TCR beta chain is drawn from a study of blood T cell repertoires in COVID-19. Some clones are missing from TCRdb's copy, which holds only in-frame ones; the method was immunoSEQ multiplex PCR. The sample holds about 200,000 clones, about 78% seen once. In this sample, this clone turned up a few times. CDR3 length: 16 residues. V dropped 3 bases and J dropped 2; count of bases not matched to a gene: 3. Germline CDR1 reads KGHDR; CDR2 reads SFDVKD. Sequences were obtained from peripheral blood. The sequence was collected from a woman between 65 and 79 years old with acute or convalescent COVID-19. The chain uses TRBV24-1 and TRBJ2-5; 12 nucleotides match TRBD2. CDR3 sequence reads: CATSDPSGGAQETQYF. As DNA, the CDR3 is TGTGCCACCAGTGATCCTAGCGGGGGGGCTCAAGAGACCCAGTACTTC.